This TCR beta chain emerged from a study of T cell responses to AZD1222 COVID-19 vaccine. Libraries were prepared by immunoSEQ multiplex PCR; TCRdb keeps only in-frame clonotypes and omits some of them. The data contain roughly 150,000 clones, approximately 91% of them singletons. The CDR3 contains 15 residues. Germline CDR1 and CDR2: MNHEY and SVGAGI. V was pared by 0 bases and J by 5 bases, with 13 bases between. This clone showed up just a few times. Its target is unknown. Notes on the study in general: At study baseline, merely several AZD1222 recipients were seropositive. Reportedly, close to half of spike-specific TCRs are directed against unmutated variant regions. Females made up more of the donors, who were largely white British, and clonal diversity may have come out too low. Sampled repertoires all dated from after the peak T cell response.

The TCR was taken from an adult who received the AZD1222 COVID-19 vaccine. The rearrangement links TRBV6-5 to TRBJ1-1; D may be TRBD1 (6 bases). The specimen was peripheral blood, collected 28 days after the second AZD1222 dose. The CDR3 region is CASSYSNQGRTEAFF. The CDR3 region has the DNA TGTGCCAGCAGTTACTCGAATCAGGGGAGGACTGAAGCTTTCTTT.